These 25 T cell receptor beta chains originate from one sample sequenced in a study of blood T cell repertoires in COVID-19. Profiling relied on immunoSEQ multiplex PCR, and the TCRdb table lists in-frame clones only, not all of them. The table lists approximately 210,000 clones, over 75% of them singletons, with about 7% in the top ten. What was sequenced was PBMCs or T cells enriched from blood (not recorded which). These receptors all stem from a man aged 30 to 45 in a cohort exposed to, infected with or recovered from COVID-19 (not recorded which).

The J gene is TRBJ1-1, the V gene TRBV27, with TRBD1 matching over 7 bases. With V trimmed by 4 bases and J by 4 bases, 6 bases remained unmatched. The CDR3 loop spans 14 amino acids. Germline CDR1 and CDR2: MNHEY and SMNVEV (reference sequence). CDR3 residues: CASSSKTGATEAFF. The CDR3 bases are TGTGCCAGCAGTTCTAAAACAGGGGCCACTGAAGCTTTCTTT.

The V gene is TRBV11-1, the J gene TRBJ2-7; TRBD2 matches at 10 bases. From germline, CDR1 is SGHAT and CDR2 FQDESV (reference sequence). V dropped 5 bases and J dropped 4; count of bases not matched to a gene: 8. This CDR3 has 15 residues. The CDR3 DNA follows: TGTGCCAGCAGCCTAGGACTAGCGGATAGATACGAGCAGTACTTC. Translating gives CASSLGLADRYEQYF.

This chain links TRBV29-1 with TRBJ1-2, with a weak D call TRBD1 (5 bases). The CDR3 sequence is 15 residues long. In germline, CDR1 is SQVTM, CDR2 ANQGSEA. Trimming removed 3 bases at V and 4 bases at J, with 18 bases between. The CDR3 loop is CSVDQGLQSGYGYTF. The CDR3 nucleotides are TGCAGCGTTGACCAGGGCCTACAATCGGGCTATGGCTACACCTTC.

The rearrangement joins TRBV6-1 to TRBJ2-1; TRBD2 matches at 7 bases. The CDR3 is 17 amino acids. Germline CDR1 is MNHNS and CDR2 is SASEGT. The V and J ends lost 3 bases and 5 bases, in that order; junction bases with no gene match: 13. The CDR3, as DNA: TGTGCCAGCAGTGAGCGACCACGGGGGGAAGGGGACAATGAGCAGTTCTTC. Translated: CASSERPRGEGDNEQFF.

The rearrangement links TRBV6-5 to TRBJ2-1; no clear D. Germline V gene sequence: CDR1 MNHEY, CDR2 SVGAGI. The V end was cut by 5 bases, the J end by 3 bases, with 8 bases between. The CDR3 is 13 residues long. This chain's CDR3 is CASSISNYNEQFF. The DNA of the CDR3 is TGTGCCAGCAGTATTTCTAACTACAATGAGCAGTTCTTC.

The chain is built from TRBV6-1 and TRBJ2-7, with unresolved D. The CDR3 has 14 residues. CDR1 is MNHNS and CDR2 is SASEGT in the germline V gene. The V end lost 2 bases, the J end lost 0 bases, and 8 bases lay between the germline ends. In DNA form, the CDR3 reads TGTGCCAGCAGTGAACTGGCTCTCTCCTACGAGCAGTACTTC. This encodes CASSELALSYEQYF.

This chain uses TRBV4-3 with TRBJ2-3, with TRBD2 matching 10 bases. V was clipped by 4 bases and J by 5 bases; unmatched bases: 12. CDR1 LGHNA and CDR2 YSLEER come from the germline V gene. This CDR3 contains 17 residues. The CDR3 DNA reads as TGCGCCAGCAGCCCGCTGGGAGCGGGAGGGCCAGAAGATACGCAGTATTTT. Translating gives CASSPLGAGGPEDTQYF.

The DNA for the CDR3 is TGTGCCAGCTCACCGGCGGAGGTTAATGAAAAACTGTTTTTT. Its translation is CASSPAEVNEKLFF. V gene TRBV18 combines with J gene TRBJ1-4; D ambiguous. The CDR3 loop spans 14 amino acids. The V gene lost 3 bases and the J gene lost 4 bases, with 9 bases spanning the gap. Germline V gene lookup returns CDR1 KGHSH and CDR2 LQKENI.

The CDR3 nucleotides read TGTGCCAGCAGCTTGGGCGGGGGCGAGCAGTACTTC. Amino acids: CASSLGGGEQYF. The gene calls are TRBV5-4 and TRBJ2-7; 7 bases fit TRBD2. The CDR3 is made up of 12 amino acids. The germline gives CDR1 SGHNT, CDR2 YYREEE (reference sequence). J lost 6 bases, V lost 0 bases, and 0 bases had no gene match.

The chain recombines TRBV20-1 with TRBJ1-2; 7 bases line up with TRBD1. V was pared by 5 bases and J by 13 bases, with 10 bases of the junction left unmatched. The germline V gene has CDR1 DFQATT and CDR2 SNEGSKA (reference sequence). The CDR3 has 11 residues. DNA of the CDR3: TGCAGTGCTCCTAGGGGGCCAGGTTCCACCTTC. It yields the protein CSAPRGPGSTF.

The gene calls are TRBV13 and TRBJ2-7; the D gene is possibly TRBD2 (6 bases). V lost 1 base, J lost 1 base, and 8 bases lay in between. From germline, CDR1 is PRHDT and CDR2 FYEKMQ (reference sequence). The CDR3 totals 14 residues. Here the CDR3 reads CASSLAGVSYEQYF. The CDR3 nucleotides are TGTGCCAGCAGCTTAGCGGGAGTATCCTACGAGCAGTACTTC.

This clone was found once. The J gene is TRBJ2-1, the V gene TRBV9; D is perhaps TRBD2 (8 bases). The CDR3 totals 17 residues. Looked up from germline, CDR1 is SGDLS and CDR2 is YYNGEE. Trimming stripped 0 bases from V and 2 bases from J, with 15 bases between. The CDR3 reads CASSVEGAGGPYNEQFF. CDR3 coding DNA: TGTGCCAGCAGCGTAGAGGGGGCGGGAGGACCCTACAATGAGCAGTTCTTC.

The CDR3 loop reads CASSYVVYNEQFF. The CDR3 coding sequence is TGTGCCAGCAGTTATGTCGTGTACAATGAGCAGTTCTTC. The chain recombines TRBV6-2 or TRBV6-3 with TRBJ2-1; D remains ambiguous. Trimming took 3 bases from V and 4 from J, leaving 7 bases between them. CDR3 length: 13 residues. Germline CDR1 is MNHEY and CDR2 is SVGEGT.

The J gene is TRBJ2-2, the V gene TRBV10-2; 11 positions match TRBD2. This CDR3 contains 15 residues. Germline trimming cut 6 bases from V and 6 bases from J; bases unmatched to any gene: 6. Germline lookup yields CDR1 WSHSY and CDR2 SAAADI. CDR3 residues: CASRLGTSGSGELFF. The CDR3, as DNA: TGCGCCAGCAGGCTCGGGACTAGCGGTTCCGGGGAGCTGTTTTTT.

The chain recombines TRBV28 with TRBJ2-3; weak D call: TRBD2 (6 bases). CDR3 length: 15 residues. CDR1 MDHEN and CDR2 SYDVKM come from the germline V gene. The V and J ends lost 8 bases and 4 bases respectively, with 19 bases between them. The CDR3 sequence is CASLEIRESPDTQYF. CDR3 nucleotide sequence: TGTGCCAGCCTTGAAATACGGGAGTCCCCAGATACGCAGTATTTT.

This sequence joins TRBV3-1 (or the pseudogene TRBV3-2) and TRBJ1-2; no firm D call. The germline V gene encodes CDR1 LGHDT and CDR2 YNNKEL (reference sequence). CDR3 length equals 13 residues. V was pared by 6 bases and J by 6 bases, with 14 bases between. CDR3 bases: TGTGCCAGCAGTTCGGGAAACTTCCATGGCTACACCTTC. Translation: CASSSGNFHGYTF.

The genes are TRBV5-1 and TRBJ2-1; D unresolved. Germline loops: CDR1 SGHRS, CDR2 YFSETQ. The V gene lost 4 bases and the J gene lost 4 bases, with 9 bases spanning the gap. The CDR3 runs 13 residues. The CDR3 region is CASSVDFYNEQFF. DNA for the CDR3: TGCGCCAGCAGCGTCGACTTTTACAATGAGCAGTTCTTC. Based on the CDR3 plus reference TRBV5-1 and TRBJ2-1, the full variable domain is KAGVTQTPRYLIKTRGQQVTLSCSPISGHRSVSWYQQTPGQGLQFLFEYFSETQRNKGNFPGRFSGRQFSNSRSEMNVSTLELGDSALYLCASSVDFYNEQFFGPGTRLTVL.

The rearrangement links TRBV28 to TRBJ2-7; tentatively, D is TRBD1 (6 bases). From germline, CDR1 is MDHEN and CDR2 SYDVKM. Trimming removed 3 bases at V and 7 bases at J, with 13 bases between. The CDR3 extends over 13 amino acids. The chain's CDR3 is CASSLGDKREQYF. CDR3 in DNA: TGTGCCAGCAGTTTGGGGGACAAAAGAGAGCAGTACTTC.

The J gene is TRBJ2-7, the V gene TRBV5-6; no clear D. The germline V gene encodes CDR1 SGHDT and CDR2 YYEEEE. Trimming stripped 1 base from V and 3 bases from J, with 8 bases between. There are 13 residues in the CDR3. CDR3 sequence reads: CASSLNNGYEQYF. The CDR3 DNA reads TGTGCCAGCAGCTTGAACAATGGCTACGAGCAGTACTTC.

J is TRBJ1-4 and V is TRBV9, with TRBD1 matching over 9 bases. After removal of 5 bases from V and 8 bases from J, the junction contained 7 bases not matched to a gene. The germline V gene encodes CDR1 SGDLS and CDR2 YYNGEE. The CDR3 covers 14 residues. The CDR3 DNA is TGTGCCAGCAGGGGGGACAGGGATCGAGAAAAACTGTTTTTT. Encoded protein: CASRGDRDREKLFF.

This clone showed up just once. The CDR3 DNA reads as TGCAGCGTGACAGGGGACTCTGGAAACACCATATATTTT. Its protein product is CSVTGDSGNTIYF. V and J are TRBV29-1 and TRBJ1-3, with 8 nucleotides matching TRBD1. The length of the CDR3 is 13 residues. Germline V gene data show CDR1 as SQVTM and CDR2 as ANQGSEA. Trimming cost V 6 bases and J 0 bases; bases outside gene matches: 1. Together with reference TRBV29-1 and TRBJ1-3, the CDR3 gives the full variable domain: SAVISQKPSRDICQRGTSLTIQCQVDSQVTMMFWYRQQPGQSLTLIATANQGSEATYESGFVIDKFPISRPNLTFSTLTVSNMSPEDSSIYLCSVTGDSGNTIYFGEGSWLTVV.

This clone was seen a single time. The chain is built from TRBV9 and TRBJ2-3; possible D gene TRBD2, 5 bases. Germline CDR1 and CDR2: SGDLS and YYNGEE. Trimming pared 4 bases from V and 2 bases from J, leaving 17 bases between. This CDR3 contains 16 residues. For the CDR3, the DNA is TGTGCCAGCAGCCCCAATCGAGGGTCAATCACAGATACGCAGTATTTT. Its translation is CASSPNRGSITDTQYF.

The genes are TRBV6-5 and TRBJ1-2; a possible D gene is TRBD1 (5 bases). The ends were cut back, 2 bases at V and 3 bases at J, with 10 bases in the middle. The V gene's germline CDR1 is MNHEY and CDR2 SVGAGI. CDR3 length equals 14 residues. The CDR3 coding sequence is TGTGCCAGCAGTTACCGACAGTCTCACTATGGCTACACCTTC. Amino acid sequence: CASSYRQSHYGYTF.

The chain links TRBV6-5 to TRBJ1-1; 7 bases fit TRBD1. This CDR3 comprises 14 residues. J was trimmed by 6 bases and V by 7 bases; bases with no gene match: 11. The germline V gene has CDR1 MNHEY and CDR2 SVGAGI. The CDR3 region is CASTLLIGQAEAFF. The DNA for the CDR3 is TGTGCCAGCACCCTTCTTATTGGACAGGCTGAAGCTTTCTTT.

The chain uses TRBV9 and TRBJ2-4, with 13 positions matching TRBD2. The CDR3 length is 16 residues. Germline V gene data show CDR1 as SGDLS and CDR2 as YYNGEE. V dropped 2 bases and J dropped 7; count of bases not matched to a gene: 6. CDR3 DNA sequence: TGTGCCAGCAGCGTCGGACTAGCGGGAGACCGGAACATTCAGTACTTC. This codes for CASSVGLAGDRNIQYF.